The rows below give T cell receptor beta chains drawn from one sample of a study of cytomegalovirus exposure and HLA in healthy donors. Data came from immunoSEQ multiplex PCR; TCRdb stores just in-frame clones and leaves some out. The data show 40,000 or so clones, and the top ten clones hold under 5%. Input material: PBMCs. Receptors were obtained from a male donor in good health and CMV-seronegative. The conserved cysteine and the conserved F or W are not part of the CDR3 here.

TRBV11-2	TRBJ2-1	ASSRPGEQF
TRBV6-4	TRBJ2-2	ASSDSGNRVTGELF
TRBV2	TRBJ1-2	ASSPDRGDGYT
TRBV7-2	TRBJ1-2	ASSLSFRSYGYT
TRBV7-2	TRBJ2-1	ASSLTLLAGGYNEQF
TRBV19	TRBJ1-3	ASSRPGQGAGNTIY
TRBV4-1	TRBJ1-4	ASSPTSSDEKLF
TRBV25-1	TRBJ2-4	ASSGPGGWTKNIQY
TRBV6-1	TRBJ1-5	ASSGGGRRPRQPQH
TRBV15	TRBJ1-2	ATSSPDRETEGYT
TRBV11-2	TRBJ1-3	ASSWTGPYSGNTIY
TRBV7-7	TRBJ2-5	ASSLGGGGPETQY
TRBV9	TRBJ1-2	ASSASRQIANYGYT
TRBV5-1	TRBJ2-5	ASSETSGGAKTQY
TRBV19	TRBJ2-3	ASSIGVGIAGDTDTQY
TRBV11-2	TRBJ1-5	ASSYHRDSNQPQH
TRBV19	TRBJ2-7	ASSIAGGGSSYEQY
TRBV9	TRBJ2-3	ASSVGGGTAEY
TRBV6-1	TRBJ1-1	ASRTDRGRAF
TRBV29-1	TRBJ2-7	SVDDGGGYEQY
TRBV6-1	TRBJ1-2	ASSPWTGTNYGYT
TRBV2	TRBJ2-1	ASSELLAGALNYNEQF
TRBV29-1	TRBJ2-1	SSSRQGANYEQF
TRBV11-3	TRBJ2-3	ASSRRLGGADTQY
TRBV13	TRBJ2-7	ASSLRTSGEQY
TRBV5-4	TRBJ2-1	ASSLANSRYNEQF
TRBV6-1	TRBJ1-2	ASSPQGADYGYT
TRBV6-1	TRBJ2-5	ASSVQGLETQY
TRBV28	TRBJ1-5	ASSFRDRGYNQPQH
TRBV15	TRBJ1-1	ATSIDRNTEAF
TRBV10-3	TRBJ2-7	ATGQGTSYEQY
TRBV4-1	TRBJ2-3	ASSLGQGADTQY
TRBV2	TRBJ1-5	ASSEEQHSNQPQH
TRBV7-2	TRBJ1-2	ASSLTGQGYGYT
TRBV30	TRBJ1-2	AWSGAQGPHYGYT
TRBV6-5	TRBJ1-1	ASSYGTGGNTEAF
TRBV5-6	TRBJ2-5	ASSLARLSETQY
TRBV15	TRBJ1-1	ATSRGTGSEAF
TRBV5-3	TRBJ2-7	ARSREGQGSSYEQY
TRBV29-1	TRBJ1-1	SVQGIWNTEAF
TRBV7-2	TRBJ2-7	ASSLYAYEQY